Following are 9 T cell receptor beta chains from one sample sequenced in a study of cytomegalovirus exposure and HLA in healthy donors. Primers included in the PCR were 60 Vbeta and 13 Jbeta primers. Method: immunoSEQ multiplex PCR; TCRdb's copy keeps in-frame clones and lacks some. Of some 76,000 clones in the sample, approximately 81% were seen once. Sequencing was performed on PBMCs. These receptor sequences come from a woman aged 40 to 50 in good health and CMV-seropositive.

The gene calls are TRBV6-5 and TRBJ2-7; D unclear. The germline gives CDR1 MNHEY, CDR2 SVGAGI. The V end lost 5 bases, the J end lost 9 bases, and 14 bases lay between the germline ends. The CDR3 is made up of 12 amino acids. This CDR3 reads CASSPASVGQYF. In nucleotides, the CDR3 is TGTGCCAGCAGTCCCGCATCGGTCGGGCAGTACTTC.

This sequence joins TRBV2 and TRBJ2-7, with 8 nucleotides matching TRBD1. V lost 2 bases, J lost 6 bases, and 12 bases stayed unmatched. Germline V lookup: CDR1 SNHLY, CDR2 FYNNEI. The CDR3 is made up of 16 amino acids. This chain's CDR3 is CASSEFTTGVSIEQYF. The CDR3, as DNA: TGTGCCAGCAGTGAATTTACGACAGGGGTCTCGATCGAGCAGTACTTC.

The chain joins TRBV28 to TRBJ1-5, with D tentatively TRBD1 (6 bases). Germline loops: CDR1 MDHEN, CDR2 SYDVKM. Trimming cost V 2 bases and J 7 bases, with 15 bases left between them. CDR3 length equals 15 residues. The CDR3 DNA sequence: TGTGCCAGCAGTTTAGGCAGGGGAAACGGACAGCCCCAGCATTTT. The encoded protein is CASSLGRGNGQPQHF.

This clone was seen a single time. The chain uses TRBV6-6 and TRBJ1-2, with 10 positions matching TRBD1. The CDR3 covers 16 residues. Trimming took 4 bases from V and 2 from J; bases not matched to a gene: 7. The V gene's germline CDR1 is MNHNY and CDR2 SVGAGI (reference sequence). The CDR3 spells CASSFDRGQGNYGYTF. As DNA, the CDR3 is TGTGCCAGCAGTTTCGACAGGGGGCAAGGGAACTATGGCTACACCTTC.

The V gene is TRBV9, the J gene TRBJ1-1; D perhaps matches TRBD1 (5 bases). V gave up 1 base and J gave up 1 base, with 14 bases separating them. Per germline, CDR1 SGDLS and CDR2 YYNGEE. The CDR3 is 16 residues long. The CDR3 DNA reads TGTGCCAGCAGCGTACAAGGGAGGGGCCCGAACACTGAAGCTTTCTTT. This sequence encodes CASSVQGRGPNTEAFF.

The chain couples TRBV19 to TRBJ1-3, with TRBD1 as a possible D gene (6 bases). Germline-derived CDR1 and CDR2 are LNHDA and SQIVND (reference sequence). CDR3 length equals 15 residues. Deletions cut 7 bases from V and 0 bases from J, with 13 bases between. CDR3 in amino acids: CASTGQSNSGNTIYF. CDR3 nucleotide sequence: TGTGCCAGTACCGGACAGTCTAACTCTGGAAACACCATATATTTT.

This chain uses TRBV9 with TRBJ1-5, with D perhaps matching TRBD1 (6 bases). This CDR3 region has 15 residues. The V and J ends lost 1 base and 6 bases respectively, with 14 bases between them. The germline V gene encodes CDR1 SGDLS and CDR2 YYNGEE. The CDR3 sequence is CASSVRQGRGQPQHF. The DNA for the CDR3 is TGTGCCAGCAGCGTACGGCAGGGGAGGGGTCAGCCCCAGCATTTT.

The rearrangement uses TRBV7-2 and TRBJ2-3, with D perhaps TRBD1 (5 bases). The germline CDR1 and CDR2 sequences are SGHTA and FQGNSA. The CDR3 runs 16 residues. Trimming left V 1 base short and J 2 bases short, with 13 bases between. The CDR3 loop reads CASSLEGPYYTDTQYF. The CDR3 DNA reads TGTGCCAGCAGCTTAGAGGGGCCTTACTACACAGATACGCAGTATTTT.

This chain links TRBV7-6 with TRBJ2-5, with 9 bases matching TRBD1. V shed 0 bases and J 7 bases; nucleotides not matched to a gene: 9. The CDR3 sequence is 16 residues long. Germline V gene data show CDR1 as SGHVS and CDR2 as FNYEAQ. In DNA form, the CDR3 reads TGTGCCAGCAGCTTAGCGAACAGGGGGCCTTCAGGGACCCAGTACTTC. It translates to CASSLANRGPSGTQYF. Full variable domain (missing parts from reference TRBV7-6 and TRBJ2-5): GAGVSQSPRYKVTKRGQDVALRCDPISGHVSLYWYRQALGQGPEFLTYFNYEAQQDKSGLPNDRFSAERPEGSISTLTIQRTEQRDSAMYRCASSLANRGPSGTQYFGPGTRLLVL.